These 9 T cell receptor beta chains were all obtained from the same sample, sequenced in a study of early T cells in non-severe SARS-CoV-2 infection. TCRdb used MiXCR to reprocess the 5' RACE reads, holding one entry per CDR3 protein. The data hold over 30,000 distinct CDR3 sequences, with around 5% observed a single time. Material: whole blood. The receptors come from an adult who was a healthcare worker with PCR-confirmed SARS-CoV-2 infection or an uninfected control (not recorded which).

This clonotype showed up many times. The rearrangement joins TRBV12-3 or TRBV12-4 to TRBJ2-1; 8 bases line up with TRBD2. CDR3 length equals 15 residues. V was clipped by 6 bases and J by 4 bases; unmatched bases: 8. Written as DNA, the CDR3 is TGTGCCAGCAGGACTTCGGGGGGGCGGTACAATGAGCAGTTCTTC. Translated, it gives CASRTSGGRYNEQFF.

At least ten counts were recorded for this clonotype. The V gene is TRBV6-2 or TRBV6-3, the J gene TRBJ1-1; maybe TRBD1 (5 bases). Between the trimmed V and J ends, which lost 7 bases and 5 bases, there was a span of 14 bases. From germline, CDR1 is MNHEY and CDR2 SVGEGT. The CDR3 runs 13 residues. CDR3 region: CASNPTAGTEAFF. The CDR3 DNA sequence: TGTGCCAGCAACCCGACAGCTGGAACTGAAGCTTTCTTT.

This clonotype appeared many times. The chain joins TRBV7-9 to TRBJ1-1; D gene ambiguous. This CDR3 is 12 amino acids long. Germline CDR1 and CDR2: SEHNR and FQNEAQ (reference sequence). V lost 4 bases and J lost 5, with 8 bases in between. The CDR3 here is CASSWRETEAFF. CDR3 DNA sequence: TGTGCCAGCAGCTGGAGAGAGACTGAAGCTTTCTTT.

This clonotype was seen at least ten times. The chain employs TRBV5-1 and TRBJ2-1, with no clear D. This CDR3 is 15 amino acids long. Germline V CDR1 and CDR2: SGHRS, YFSETQ. V lost 0 bases and J lost 5, with 12 bases in between. This CDR3 reads CASSLARPSNNEQFF. The CDR3 DNA follows: TGCGCCAGCAGCTTGGCTAGACCGTCAAACAATGAGCAGTTCTTC.

The table lists this clonotype with many counts. The rearrangement links TRBV7-2 to TRBJ1-4; tentatively, D is TRBD1 (6 bases). The CDR3 totals 14 residues. The V end was cut by 6 bases, the J end by 3 bases, with 11 bases between. CDR1 SGHTA and CDR2 FQGNSA come from the germline V gene. The CDR3 loop reads CASSRQVSNEKLFF. DNA for the CDR3: TGTGCCAGCAGTCGACAGGTTTCTAATGAAAAACTGTTTTTT.

This clonotype was recorded many times. The rearrangement joins TRBV2 to TRBJ1-5; 7 nucleotides agree with TRBD1. V was pared by 3 bases and J by 4 bases, with 6 bases of the junction left unmatched. Per the germline V gene, CDR1 is SNHLY and CDR2 is FYNNEI. The CDR3 covers 15 residues. CDR3 nucleotides: TGTGCCAGCAGTGAGGGTGCGACAGGGAATCAGCCCCAGCATTTT. Its translation: CASSEGATGNQPQHF. The whole variable domain, filled in from reference TRBV2 and TRBJ1-5, reads EPEVTQTPSHQVTQMGQEVILRCVPISNHLYFYWYRQILGQKVEFLVSFYNNEISEKSEIFDDQFSVERPDGSNFTLKIRSTKLEDSAMYFCASSEGATGNQPQHFGDGTRLSIL.

The chain carries TRBV28 and TRBJ1-4; D gene unclear. CDR1 is MDHEN and CDR2 is SYDVKM in the germline V gene. This CDR3 comprises 12 residues. Trimming shortened V by 10 bases and J by 6 bases, and 12 bases separated the two germline ends. The CDR3 DNA reads TGTGCCATCAATCGGGGTGATGAAAAACTGTTTTTT. Translating it yields CAINRGDEKLFF. Full variable domain (missing parts from reference TRBV28 and TRBJ1-4): DVKVTQSSRYLVKRTGEKVFLECVQDMDHENMFWYRQDPGLGLRLIYFSYDVKMKEKGDIPEGYSVSREKKERFSLILESASTNQTSMYLCAINRGDEKLFFGSGTQLSVL.

This clonotype was observed a handful of times. The rearrangement uses TRBV30 and TRBJ2-2; D ambiguous. The CDR3 has 12 residues. V was trimmed by 2 bases and J by 7 bases, leaving 8 bases between them. Germline CDR1 GTSNPN, CDR2 SVGIG (reference sequence). The CDR3 DNA is TGTGCCTGGAGTATAGGGCACGGGGAGCTGTTTTTT. Amino acid sequence: CAWSIGHGELFF.

This clonotype was recorded at least ten times. The rearrangement links TRBV9 to TRBJ1-4, with D perhaps matching TRBD1 (6 bases). Germline CDR1 SGDLS, CDR2 YYNGEE. The CDR3 totals 15 residues. Trimming removed 0 bases at V and 4 bases at J, with 10 bases between. The CDR3 DNA reads as TGTGCCAGCAGCGTAGGGCAGGGGCTTAATGAAAAACTGTTTTTT. Residues: CASSVGQGLNEKLFF.